This TCR beta chain was observed in a study of shared clonotypes between healthy human individuals. For the study at large: Three CD4 naive, three CD4 memory, two CD8 naive and one CD8 memory plate were used per donor.

Positively selected for CCR7, the CD45RO-negative cells used as naive CD8 cells excluded terminally differentiated effector memory CD45RA+ cells. Deep-level running was used for the assay. Repertoires were generated with immunoSEQ multiplex PCR, while TCRdb's copy carries only in-frame clones and drops some. The table records 630,000 or so clones, 95% to 98% of them present only once. CDR3 length equals 15 residues. The junction had 9 bases not matched to a gene; V was cut back by 2 bases and J by 5 bases. Germline CDR1 and CDR2: SGHRS and YFSETQ. The TCR comes from a young man in good health. This chain links TRBV5-1 with TRBJ1-2, with 7 bases fitting TRBD1. Material for sequencing was naive CD8+ T cells sorted from blood. CDR3 in DNA: TGCGCCAGCAGCTTCACGACAGGGCCGGTTTATGGCTACACCTTC. As protein: CASSFTTGPVYGYTF.